These 28 T cell receptor beta chains were all obtained from the same sample, sequenced in a study of cytotoxic CD8 clonotypes in ibrutinib-treated CLL. The protocol was immunoSEQ multiplex PCR, while the TCRdb copy is restricted to in-frame clones and leaves out a portion. The table records approximately 330,000 clones, about 77% of them present only once. The input for sequencing was PBMCs, taken before ibrutinib treatment. These receptors were obtained from a human donor with chronic lymphocytic leukemia.

The chain employs TRBV28 and TRBJ1-3, with D unclear. From germline, CDR1 is MDHEN and CDR2 SYDVKM. Trimming took off 3 bases at V and 0 bases at J, with 9 bases between the two ends. CDR3 length equals 15 residues. CDR3 DNA sequence: TGTGCCAGCAGTTTCGGGCGGGCCTCTGGAAACACCATATATTTT. Amino acid sequence: CASSFGRASGNTIYF.

The CDR3 reads CASSLNTPELFF. The CDR3 DNA reads TGTGCCAGCAGCTTGAACACCCCTGAGCTGTTTTTT. The chain uses TRBV5-6 and TRBJ2-2; D remains unclear. The CDR3 contains 12 residues. Trimming stripped 1 base from V and 11 bases from J, with 9 bases between. CDR1 is SGHDT and CDR2 is YYEEEE in the germline V gene.

The chain has TRBV30 and TRBJ2-1; a possible D gene is TRBD1 (5 bases). The V end was cut by 3 bases, the J end by 8 bases, with 8 bases between. The CDR3 consists of 11 residues. Germline V gives CDR1 GTSNPN, CDR2 SVGIG (reference sequence). The CDR3 DNA reads TGTGCCTGGAGATCAGGGTATGAGCAGTTCTTC. This codes for CAWRSGYEQFF.

This clone was seen only a few times. The chain couples TRBV5-4 to TRBJ2-7; D ambiguous. Trimming pared 0 bases from V and 3 bases from J, leaving 16 bases between. This CDR3 is 16 amino acids long. Germline CDR1 is SGHNT and CDR2 is YYREEE (reference sequence). The CDR3 sequence is CASSLGAADLNYEQYF. The CDR3 coding sequence is TGTGCCAGCAGCTTGGGGGCGGCGGACCTAAACTACGAGCAGTACTTC.

The gene calls are TRBV6-4 and TRBJ2-1; no reliable D call. The CDR3 runs 14 residues. The germline gives CDR1 MRHNA, CDR2 SNTAGT. V shed 5 bases and J shed 0 bases, with 8 bases lying between them. The CDR3 loop is CASSYSSSYNEQFF. For the CDR3, the DNA is TGTGCCAGCAGTTATTCGAGCTCCTACAATGAGCAGTTCTTC.

The chain links TRBV5-6 to TRBJ1-5; maybe TRBD1 (5 bases). The germline V and J ends were trimmed by 0 bases and 9 bases, with 19 bases remaining between them. There are 16 residues in the CDR3. The V gene's germline CDR1 is SGHDT and CDR2 YYEEEE. The CDR3 reads CASSLGMGDSVWPQHF. The CDR3 bases are TGTGCCAGCAGCTTGGGGATGGGGGACTCGGTTTGGCCCCAGCATTTT.

V is TRBV7-2 and J is TRBJ2-1; 13 nucleotides line up with TRBD2. The CDR3 runs to 14 residues. Per the germline V gene, CDR1 is SGHTA and CDR2 is FQGNSA. V dropped 6 bases and J dropped 10; count of bases not matched to a gene: 6. In nucleotides, the CDR3 is TGTGCCAGCAGACGACTAGCGGGAGGTGGCGAGCAGTTCTTC. Its protein is CASRRLAGGGEQFF.

V and J are TRBV4-3 and TRBJ2-7, with a weak D call TRBD2 (6 bases). From germline, CDR1 is LGHNA and CDR2 YSLEER. V lost 1 base to trimming and J lost 7 bases, with 17 bases between them. The CDR3 is 15 amino acids. The CDR3 loop reads CASSQAEGTNLEQYF. The CDR3 DNA follows: TGCGCCAGCAGCCAAGCGGAGGGGACCAACCTGGAGCAGTACTTC.

V gene TRBV2 combines with J gene TRBJ2-7, with TRBD1 as a possible D gene (7 bases). Germline-derived CDR1 and CDR2 are SNHLY and FYNNEI. The CDR3 runs to 14 residues. Trimming pared 10 bases from V and 1 base from J, leaving 17 bases between. CDR3 region: CATSGGRGSYEQYF. The CDR3 coding sequence is TGTGCCACCTCCGGGGGCAGGGGGTCCTACGAGCAGTACTTC.

Concerning this clone: Other DNA variants within this sample encode the same CDR3. V and J are TRBV27 and TRBJ2-7; D unclear. Germline loops: CDR1 MNHEY, CDR2 SMNVEV (reference sequence). Trimming removed 5 bases at V and 3 bases at J, with 11 bases between. The CDR3 spans 13 residues. CDR3 nucleotides: TGTGCCAGCAGTCTCACTCCAAACTACGAGCAGTACTTC. Residues: CASSLTPNYEQYF.

The chain has TRBV5-1 and TRBJ1-3; no clear D gene. CDR3 length: 15 amino acids. Trimming shortened V by 0 bases and J by 0 bases, and 7 bases separated the two germline ends. Germline CDR1 SGHRS, CDR2 YFSETQ. CDR3 coding DNA: TGCGCCAGCAGCTTGGACCCTATCTCTGGAAACACCATATATTTT. It codes for CASSLDPISGNTIYF.

This clone has just one count. This rearrangement joins TRBV7-2 to TRBJ1-2, with TRBD1 matching over 7 bases. CDR1 is SGHTA and CDR2 is FQGNSA in the germline V gene. CDR3 length equals 15 residues. V lost 7 bases, J lost 6 bases, and 14 bases stayed unmatched. The CDR3 DNA reads as TGTGCCAGCATCGAAAGAGGGGGCGTATTAGATGGCTACACCTTC. It yields the protein CASIERGGVLDGYTF.

The chain joins TRBV27 to TRBJ1-2; D perhaps matches TRBD1 (6 bases). In germline, CDR1 is MNHEY, CDR2 SMNVEV (reference sequence). Trimming cost V 2 bases and J 8 bases, with 15 bases left between them. CDR3 length: 14 amino acids. The CDR3 DNA reads TGTGCCAGCAGTTTACTGGGGGCCCGTGGGGGCTACACCTTC. Translating it yields CASSLLGARGGYTF.

The chain has TRBV30 and TRBJ2-5; D is unresolved. CDR3 size: 12 residues. The germline V gene encodes CDR1 GTSNPN and CDR2 SVGIG (reference sequence). Between the trimmed V and J ends, which lost 0 bases and 2 bases, there was a span of 4 bases. CDR3 coding DNA: TGTGCCTGGAGTGTACAGCAAGAGACCCAGTACTTC. As protein: CAWSVQQETQYF.

The chain carries TRBV4-2 and TRBJ1-5; TRBD1 might be the D (5 bases). Trimming took 1 base from V and 3 from J, leaving 19 bases between them. Germline lookup yields CDR1 LGHNA and CDR2 YNFKEQ. The CDR3 is 18 amino acids. CDR3 in amino acids: CASSQAGGEPWDNQPQHF. CDR3 nucleotide sequence: TGTGCCAGCAGCCAAGCGGGGGGGGAGCCGTGGGACAATCAGCCCCAGCATTTT.

The chain carries TRBV5-1 and TRBJ2-1; the match to TRBD2 covers 10 bases. CDR1 is SGHRS and CDR2 is YFSETQ in the germline V gene. V dropped 6 bases and J dropped 4; count of bases not matched to a gene: 7. This CDR3 comprises 15 residues. CDR3 region: CASIELAGRYNEQFF. The CDR3 DNA reads TGCGCCAGCATCGAACTAGCGGGAAGGTACAATGAGCAGTTCTTC.

The V and J genes are TRBV18 and TRBJ2-7, with D hard to call. The ends were cut back, 6 bases at V and 2 bases at J, with 14 bases in the middle. The germline gives CDR1 KGHSH, CDR2 LQKENI. CDR3 length: 14 amino acids. The CDR3 DNA reads as TGTGCCAGCTCGTCAGATAATCAGGCCTACGAGCAGTACTTC. Translation gives CASSSDNQAYEQYF.

The V and J genes are TRBV27 and TRBJ2-6; unclear D gene. V lost 0 bases and J 1 base, leaving 16 bases between the germline ends. Germline CDR1 reads MNHEY; CDR2 reads SMNVEV (reference sequence). This CDR3 comprises 19 residues. For the CDR3, the DNA is TGTGCCAGCAGTTTATCGACAACCCGGGCAGGTTCTGGGGCCAACGTCCTGACTTTC. It is translated as CASSLSTTRAGSGANVLTF. Based on the CDR3 plus reference TRBV27 and TRBJ2-6, the full variable domain is EAQVTQNPRYLITVTGKKLTVTCSQNMNHEYMSWYRQDPGLGLRQIYYSMNVEVTDKGDVPEGYKVSRKEKRNFPLILESPSPNQTSLYFCASSLSTTRAGSGANVLTFGAGSRLTVL.

The rearrangement uses TRBV4-3 and TRBJ2-7; D unresolved. The germline V and J ends were trimmed by 1 base and 6 bases, with 4 bases remaining between them. There are 11 residues in the CDR3. Germline V gene sequence: CDR1 LGHNA, CDR2 YSLEER. DNA for the CDR3: TGCGCCAGCAGCCAAGGCGTCGAGCAGTACTTC. Its protein product is CASSQGVEQYF.

The chain uses TRBV30 and TRBJ1-1; TRBD1 might be the D (5 bases). Between the trimmed V and J ends, which lost 3 bases and 1 base, there was a span of 9 bases. This CDR3 comprises 13 residues. Germline V gives CDR1 GTSNPN, CDR2 SVGIG (reference sequence). The CDR3 spells CAWRRQQNTEAFF. CDR3 bases: TGTGCCTGGAGGAGACAGCAGAACACTGAAGCTTTCTTT. Together with reference TRBV30 and TRBJ1-1, the CDR3 gives the full variable domain: SQTIHQWPATLVQPVGSPLSLECTVEGTSNPNLYWYRQAAGRGLQLLFYSVGIGQISSEVPQNLSASRPQDRQFILSSKKLLLSDSGFYLCAWRRQQNTEAFFGQGTRLTVV.

The genes are TRBV30 and TRBJ2-7; 11 nucleotides agree with TRBD2. Germline CDR1 is GTSNPN and CDR2 is SVGIG (reference sequence). The CDR3 sequence is 13 residues long. J was trimmed by 3 bases and V by 7 bases; bases with no gene match: 5. The CDR3 loop is CASKTSGDYEQYF. The CDR3 nucleotides are TGTGCCTCCAAGACTAGCGGGGACTACGAGCAGTACTTC.

The rearrangement links TRBV30 to TRBJ2-7, with D perhaps assigned TRBD1 or TRBD2 (5 bases each). There are 13 residues in the CDR3. Germline V lookup: CDR1 GTSNPN, CDR2 SVGIG (reference sequence). Trimming stripped 1 base from V and 6 bases from J, with 13 bases between. Here the CDR3 DNA reads TGTGCCTGGAGTGGCAGGGACGGGGCCGAGCAGTACTTC. This gives the protein CAWSGRDGAEQYF.

This clone was counted a single time. This chain links TRBV30 with TRBJ2-3; D is undetermined. The CDR3 runs to 17 residues. Germline CDR1 GTSNPN, CDR2 SVGIG (reference sequence). The ends were cut back, 1 base at V and 4 bases at J, with 21 bases in the middle. CDR3 nucleotide sequence: TGTGCCTGGAGTGCATTTGGGTCGAGCTCCAAGGCAGATACGCAGTATTTT. Protein product: CAWSAFGSSSKADTQYF.

With regard to this clone: Other DNA sequences within the sample encode an identical CDR3. This sequence joins TRBV4-1 and TRBJ2-7; D unresolved. Per the germline V gene, CDR1 is MGHRA and CDR2 is YSYEKL. V lost 0 bases to trimming and J lost 4 bases, with 1 base between them. The CDR3 runs to 11 residues. CDR3 sequence (DNA): TGCGCCAGCAGCCAAGAGTACGAGCAGTACTTC. Protein product: CASSQEYEQYF.

The CDR3 coding sequence is TGTGCCAGCACAGGGGATAATATCCAAGGGGGGGCAGATACGCAGTATTTT. Residues: CASTGDNIQGGADTQYF. The rearrangement links TRBV7-9 to TRBJ2-3, with TRBD2 as a possible D gene (7 bases). Trimming took 7 bases from V and 4 from J, leaving 24 bases between them. This CDR3 is 17 amino acids long. Germline V gene data show CDR1 as SEHNR and CDR2 as FQNEAQ (reference sequence).

This rearrangement joins TRBV27 to TRBJ1-5, with a weak D call TRBD1 (6 bases). The CDR3 is made up of 13 amino acids. Germline lookup yields CDR1 MNHEY and CDR2 SMNVEV (reference sequence). The V end lost 8 bases, the J end lost 4 bases, and 12 bases lay between the germline ends. CDR3 sequence reads: CASSGQLNQPQHF. As DNA, the CDR3 is TGTGCCAGCTCCGGACAGCTAAATCAGCCCCAGCATTTT.

The chain joins TRBV29-1 to TRBJ2-1; D is unresolved. The V gene lost 7 bases and the J gene lost 4 bases, with 8 bases spanning the gap. Germline V lookup: CDR1 SQVTM, CDR2 ANQGSEA. The CDR3 has 11 residues. CDR3 in amino acids: CSANFYNEQFF. The CDR3 bases are TGCAGCGCAAACTTTTACAATGAGCAGTTCTTC.

This rearrangement joins TRBV5-1 to TRBJ2-7; D uncertain. Germline-derived CDR1 and CDR2 are SGHRS and YFSETQ. V lost 1 base, J lost 0 bases, and 5 bases lay in between. This CDR3 comprises 13 residues. This CDR3 reads CASSLPSSYEQYF. CDR3 bases: TGCGCCAGCAGCTTGCCAAGCTCCTACGAGCAGTACTTC.